The 2 T cell receptor beta chains given below trace back to one sample, sequenced in a study of OX40 agonist ivuxolimab in advanced cancers. The table came from immunoSEQ multiplex PCR; TCRdb's copy has only in-frame clones and leaves some out. The data show fewer than 14,000 clones, over 70% seen once. This material consisted of CD4+ or CD8+ T cells sorted from blood, taken in a trial of the OX40 agonist ivuxolimab. The receptors stem from an adult with an advanced solid tumor such as melanoma, head and neck, liver or kidney cancer.

The table lists this clone with a count of one. The chain employs TRBV6-5 and TRBJ1-2, with unresolved D. This CDR3 contains 13 residues. V was cut by 0 bases and J by 5 bases, with 7 bases left in between. CDR1 is MNHEY and CDR2 is SVGAGI in the germline V gene. The CDR3 bases are TGTGCCAGCAGTTACTCCACATGGTATGGCTACACCTTC. Translated, it gives CASSYSTWYGYTF.

The chain joins TRBV2 to TRBJ2-1; D perhaps matches TRBD1 (5 bases). The length of the CDR3 is 10 residues. CDR1 is SNHLY and CDR2 is FYNNEI in the germline V gene. Deletions cut 6 bases from V and 12 bases from J, with 9 bases between. The CDR3 DNA follows: TGTGCCAGCAGAGACCAGGGGCAGTTCTTC. It translates to CASRDQGQFF.